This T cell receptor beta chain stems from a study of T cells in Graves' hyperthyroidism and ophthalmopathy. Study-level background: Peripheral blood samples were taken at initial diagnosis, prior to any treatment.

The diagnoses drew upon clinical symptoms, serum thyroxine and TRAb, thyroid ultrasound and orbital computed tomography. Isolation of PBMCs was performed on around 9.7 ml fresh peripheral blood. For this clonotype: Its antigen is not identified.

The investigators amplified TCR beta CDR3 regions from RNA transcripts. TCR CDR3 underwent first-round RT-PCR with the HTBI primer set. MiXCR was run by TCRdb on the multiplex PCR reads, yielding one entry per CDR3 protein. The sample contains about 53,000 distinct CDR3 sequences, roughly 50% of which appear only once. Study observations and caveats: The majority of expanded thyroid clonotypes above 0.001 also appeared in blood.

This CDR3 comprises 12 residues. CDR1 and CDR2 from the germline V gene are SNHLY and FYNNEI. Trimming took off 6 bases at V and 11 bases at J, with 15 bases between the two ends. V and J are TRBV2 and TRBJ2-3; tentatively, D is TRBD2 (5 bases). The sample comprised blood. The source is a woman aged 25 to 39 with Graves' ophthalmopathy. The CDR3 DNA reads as TGTGCCAGCAGGGACTCCTACAATGAGCAGTATTTT. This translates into CASRDSYNEQYF.